What follows are 22 T cell receptor beta chains derived from one specimen sequenced in a study of long-term antiretroviral therapy in people with HIV. immunoSEQ v3.0 was run at survey level. Assay: immunoSEQ multiplex PCR; the TCRdb copy retains only in-frame clones and omits some. The sample yields tens of thousands of clones, roughly 91% seen once. This specimen was unsorted PBMCs, taken 0.2 years before starting antiretroviral therapy. These TCRs come from a man aged 18 to 30 with HIV.

The genes are TRBV7-3 and TRBJ2-4; 7 bases are shared with TRBD1. The CDR3 length is 14 residues. V shed 5 bases and J 8 bases; nucleotides not matched to a gene: 9. Per germline, CDR1 SGHTA and CDR2 FQGTGA. CDR3 coding DNA: TGTGCCAGCAGCCCGACAGGGTTTGGGGACATTCAGTACTTC. Translated, it gives CASSPTGFGDIQYF.

J is TRBJ2-3 and V is TRBV4-3, with 8 bases aligning to TRBD2. The CDR3 has 14 amino acids. The V gene end was trimmed by 4 bases and the J gene end by 6 bases; junction bases not matched to a gene: 6. Germline-derived CDR1 and CDR2 are LGHNA and YSLEER. CDR3 region: CASSPRGGHDTQYF. CDR3 bases: TGCGCCAGCAGCCCACGGGGGGGCCACGATACGCAGTATTTT.

This chain connects TRBV5-6 to TRBJ2-7, with D perhaps TRBD1 (5 bases). This CDR3 region has 13 residues. Trimming removed 3 bases at V and 1 base at J, with 8 bases between. In germline, CDR1 is SGHDT, CDR2 YYEEEE. The DNA for the CDR3 is TGTGCCAGCAGCTGGGGCAAATCCTACGAGCAGTACTTC. Translation gives CASSWGKSYEQYF.

This clone was seen just once. This chain links TRBV9 with TRBJ2-1, with D unresolved. There are 14 residues in the CDR3. V was pared by 1 base and J by 4 bases, with 9 bases between. The germline V gene has CDR1 SGDLS and CDR2 YYNGEE. CDR3 nucleotides: TGTGCCAGCAGCGTAAGTGGGCGGTACAATGAGCAGTTCTTC. Translated, it gives CASSVSGRYNEQFF.

The chain carries TRBV29-1 and TRBJ2-1, with D unclear. The CDR3 has 9 amino acids. The V end was cut by 6 bases, the J end by 5 bases, with 2 bases between. CDR1 and CDR2 (germline): SQVTM, ANQGSEA. The CDR3 here is CSVDNEQFF. The DNA of the CDR3 is TGCAGCGTCGACAATGAGCAGTTCTTC.

The gene calls are TRBV4-3 and TRBJ2-1; TRBD2 might be the D (5 bases). The CDR3 covers 16 residues. The germline gives CDR1 LGHNA, CDR2 YSLEER. Trimming left V 0 bases short and J 0 bases short, with 9 bases between. The CDR3 nucleotides read TGCGCCAGCAGCCAAGATAGAGCGGACTCCTACAATGAGCAGTTCTTC. This translates into CASSQDRADSYNEQFF.

This chain joins TRBV5-6 and TRBJ1-1; D call uncertain. V lost 2 bases to trimming and J lost 0 bases, with 5 bases between them. CDR3 size: 13 residues. Germline CDR1 and CDR2: SGHDT and YYEEEE. CDR3 residues: CASSLFVNTEAFF. Here the CDR3 DNA reads TGTGCCAGCAGCTTATTTGTGAACACTGAAGCTTTCTTT. Full variable domain (remainder filled in from reference TRBV5-6 and TRBJ1-1): DAGVTQSPTHLIKTRGQQVTLRCSPKSGHDTVSWYQQALGQGPQFIFQYYEEEERQRGNFPDRFSGHQFPNYSSELNVNALLLGDSALYLCASSLFVNTEAFFGQGTRLTVV.

The chain carries TRBV19 and TRBJ2-7; the match to TRBD1 covers 8 bases. CDR3 length: 16 residues. The V gene's germline CDR1 is LNHDA and CDR2 SQIVND (reference sequence). V was pared by 5 bases and J by 1 base, with 10 bases of the junction left unmatched. CDR3 loop: CASSSRITGGSYEQYF. In nucleotides, the CDR3 is TGTGCCAGTAGTTCCCGCATCACAGGGGGTTCCTACGAGCAGTACTTC.

This chain connects TRBV5-4 to TRBJ1-6; D is possibly TRBD1 (6 bases). The CDR3 length is 15 residues. The V end was cut by 2 bases, the J end by 10 bases, with 16 bases between. Germline V CDR1 and CDR2: SGHNT, YYREEE (reference sequence). CDR3: CASSFPGESGSPLHF. Written as DNA, the CDR3 is TGTGCCAGCAGCTTCCCAGGGGAGTCAGGCTCACCCCTCCACTTT.

This clone appeared once. The CDR3 nucleotides are TGTGCCAGCAGCGTCGTAGACAGGGGGAGGATCTTCTTT. It yields the protein CASSVVDRGRIFF. The chain combines TRBV9 with TRBJ1-1; 9 bases are a match to TRBD1. V shed 2 bases and J 14 bases; nucleotides not matched to a gene: 10. Germline loops: CDR1 SGDLS, CDR2 YYNGEE. The CDR3 has 13 amino acids.

This sequence joins TRBV7-9 and TRBJ1-1, with 9 bases identical to TRBD1. V shed 5 bases and J 2 bases; nucleotides not matched to a gene: 15. Germline-derived CDR1 and CDR2 are SEHNR and FQNEAQ (reference sequence). The CDR3 runs to 18 residues. The CDR3, as DNA: TGTGCCAGCAGCCTAACCCTCCACCGACAGGGGGTAAACACTGAAGCTTTCTTT. The encoded protein is CASSLTLHRQGVNTEAFF.

The rearrangement uses TRBV5-1 and TRBJ2-1; 9 bases agree with TRBD2. V dropped 7 bases and J dropped 7; count of bases not matched to a gene: 9. CDR1 is SGHRS and CDR2 is YFSETQ in the germline V gene. This CDR3 is 14 amino acids long. In DNA form, the CDR3 reads TGCGCCAGCGGGTTGGTAGCGGGAGCTAATGAGCAGTTCTTC. Protein product: CASGLVAGANEQFF.

This clone was recorded a few times. The J gene is TRBJ2-3, the V gene TRBV5-4; 14 bases fit TRBD2. V lost 5 bases to trimming and J lost 0 bases; unmatched junction nucleotides: 8. CDR3 size: 18 residues. Germline CDR1 is SGHNT and CDR2 is YYREEE (reference sequence). The CDR3 spells CASRSGLAGGSSTDTQYF. CDR3 DNA: TGTGCCAGCAGATCAGGACTAGCGGGGGGATCTAGCACAGATACGCAGTATTTT.

The rearrangement links TRBV7-3 to TRBJ2-2; D remains ambiguous. The germline CDR1 and CDR2 sequences are SGHTA and FQGTGA. CDR3 length: 17 amino acids. Trimming stripped 6 bases from V and 0 bases from J, with 17 bases between. The CDR3 sequence: CASSLIPGRTNTGELFF. DNA for the CDR3: TGTGCCAGCAGTCTTATACCCGGACGGACGAACACCGGGGAGCTGTTTTTT.

The chain couples TRBV18 to TRBJ2-5, with 13 bases identical to TRBD2. V dropped 2 bases and J dropped 7; count of bases not matched to a gene: 10. Germline CDR1 is KGHSH and CDR2 is LQKENI. The CDR3 is made up of 17 amino acids. The CDR3, as DNA: TGTGCCAGCTCACCAGGACTAGCGGGAGTTATAAGGGGGACCCAGTACTTC. Residues: CASSPGLAGVIRGTQYF.

The chain combines TRBV7-9 with TRBJ2-2; TRBD2 agrees at 8 bases. With 2 bases clipped from V and 5 bases from J, the junction kept 13 bases outside the gene matches. Germline CDR1 reads SEHNR; CDR2 reads FQNEAQ (reference sequence). This CDR3 is 18 amino acids long. CDR3 bases: TGTGCCAGCAGCTTATCCCGGACTAGCTATCAGGGGACCGGGGAGCTGTTTTTT. This encodes CASSLSRTSYQGTGELFF.

The V call is TRBV11-1, the J call TRBJ2-7, with 8 bases aligning to TRBD2. Germline V gene lookup returns CDR1 SGHAT and CDR2 FQDESV (reference sequence). The ends lost 4 bases at V and 5 bases at J; junction bases unmatched: 10. The CDR3 runs to 15 residues. The CDR3: CASSSSTGGGDEQYF. As DNA, the CDR3 is TGTGCCAGCAGCTCAAGTACGGGAGGGGGGGACGAGCAGTACTTC.

The chain combines TRBV7-2 with TRBJ1-4; 7 bases map to TRBD1. V dropped 5 bases and J dropped 8; count of bases not matched to a gene: 23. Per germline, CDR1 SGHTA and CDR2 FQGNSA. This CDR3 contains 19 residues. The CDR3 is CASSPRTGRTSTLLEKLFF. The CDR3 coding sequence is TGTGCCAGCAGCCCTAGGACAGGACGCACCTCAACGCTGCTGGAAAAACTGTTTTTT.

The chain employs TRBV13 and TRBJ1-5, with D perhaps TRBD1 (6 bases). Germline V CDR1 and CDR2: PRHDT, FYEKMQ (reference sequence). Trimming left V 6 bases short and J 2 bases short, with 11 bases between. The CDR3 loop spans 14 amino acids. The CDR3 here is CASRQGWGNQPQHF. CDR3 DNA sequence: TGTGCCAGCAGACAGGGTTGGGGCAATCAGCCCCAGCATTTT.

V gene TRBV25-1 combines with J gene TRBJ2-2; TRBD1 aligns across 10 bases. The V and J ends lost 7 bases and 6 bases, in that order; junction bases with no gene match: 5. The CDR3 loop spans 14 amino acids. Germline values: CDR1 MGHDK, CDR2 SYGVNS. Written as DNA, the CDR3 is TGTGCCAGCATGGACAGGGGGAGGTCCGGGGAGCTGTTTTTT. Its protein is CASMDRGRSGELFF.

The J gene is TRBJ2-7, the V gene TRBV7-9; 7 positions match TRBD2. CDR3 size: 16 residues. The junction had 20 bases not matched to a gene; V was cut back by 6 bases and J by 9 bases. Per the germline V gene, CDR1 is SEHNR and CDR2 is FQNEAQ (reference sequence). CDR3 sequence (DNA): TGTGCCAGCAGTATAAGTTCGAGCGGGAACCCCCAGCTGCAGTACTTC. Protein: CASSISSSGNPQLQYF.

The rearrangement links TRBV9 to TRBJ1-2; D unclear. The CDR3 runs to 15 residues. The V and J ends lost 0 bases and 4 bases respectively, with 13 bases between them. CDR1 and CDR2 (germline): SGDLS, YYNGEE. The DNA for the CDR3 is TGTGCCAGCAGCGTAGCTCCGGAGATCAGCTATGGCTACACCTTC. Translating gives CASSVAPEISYGYTF.